Sequencing of this T cell receptor beta chain was carried out in a study of blood T cell repertoires in COVID-19. Study-wide context: Collection of acute and convalescent COVID-19 samples took place in the United States, Italy and Spain. Nucleic acid was either cDNA or gDNA, and it came from T cells, B-cell-depleted T cells, or PBMCs.

The CDR3 sequence is 14 residues long. Germline assignment: CDR1 SGHNT and CDR2 YENEEA. V lost 6 bases and J lost 2, with 12 bases in between. Methods used by the authors: Reference gene primers were amplified, and this amplification served to estimate nucleated cell counts. Some clones are missing from TCRdb's copy, which holds only in-frame ones; the method was immunoSEQ multiplex PCR. Clone size and V and J calls were adopted from that table, with D and trimming inferred from the DNA. The data show around 100,000 clones, with nearly 90% seen just once and approximately 3% held by the top ten. The origin of this receptor is a man between 50 and 59 years old in a cohort sampled during active COVID-19. Sample: peripheral blood. The genes are TRBV11-3 and TRBJ2-3; TRBD1 might be the D (6 bases). The chain's CDR3 is CASRADRNTDTQYF. CDR3 nucleotide sequence: TGTGCCAGCAGAGCGGACAGAAACACAGATACGCAGTATTTT.